The 20 T cell receptor beta chains given below trace back to one sample, sequenced in a study of blood T cell repertoires in COVID-19. The method was immunoSEQ multiplex PCR; TCRdb's version includes in-frame clones alone and lacks a portion of them. The data contain about 250,000 clones, approximately 85% of them singletons. The sequenced sample was PBMCs or T cells enriched from blood (not recorded which). The receptors were sampled from a woman aged 45-65 years with acute COVID-19.

The chain recombines TRBV4-2 with TRBJ2-1, with 10 bases matching TRBD2. V dropped 4 bases and J dropped 7; count of bases not matched to a gene: 7. This CDR3 contains 15 residues. The V gene's germline CDR1 is LGHNA and CDR2 YNFKEQ. CDR3 protein: CASSPGVTSGNEQFF. The CDR3 coding sequence is TGTGCCAGCAGCCCGGGGGTGACTAGCGGGAATGAGCAGTTCTTC.

The chain couples TRBV4-2 to TRBJ1-2, with D uncertain. V was pared by 1 base and J by 6 bases, with 12 bases between. The CDR3 has 14 residues. Germline CDR1 is LGHNA and CDR2 is YNFKEQ. CDR3 residues: CASSQGLSEDGYTF. The CDR3 bases are TGTGCCAGCAGCCAAGGTCTCTCCGAGGATGGCTACACCTTC.

V usage is TRBV2 and J usage is TRBJ2-1, with TRBD1 matching 12 bases. Trimming cost V 3 bases and J 6 bases; bases outside gene matches: 9. The CDR3 totals 17 residues. Germline loops: CDR1 SNHLY, CDR2 FYNNEI. The CDR3 sequence: CASSEGFGDRGLNEQFF. The CDR3 DNA sequence: TGTGCCAGCAGTGAGGGTTTTGGGGACAGGGGGCTCAATGAGCAGTTCTTC.

This rearrangement joins TRBV10-3 to TRBJ2-5; 10 bases match TRBD1. The CDR3 is 15 residues long. The V gene end was trimmed by 6 bases and the J gene end by 2 bases; junction bases not matched to a gene: 6. Germline loops: CDR1 ENHRY, CDR2 SYGVKD. This chain's CDR3 is CAIRAGTGEQETQYF. Here the CDR3 DNA reads TGTGCCATCAGGGCCGGGACAGGGGAACAAGAGACCCAGTACTTC.

This chain uses TRBV13 with TRBJ1-2; D unclear. The CDR3 is 11 residues long. The V gene lost 4 bases and the J gene lost 11 bases, with 11 bases spanning the gap. From germline, CDR1 is PRHDT and CDR2 FYEKMQ (reference sequence). CDR3: CASSYAQDYTF. The CDR3 region has the DNA TGTGCCAGCAGCTATGCTCAGGATTACACCTTC.

This sequence joins TRBV15 and TRBJ1-5; possible D gene TRBD1, 6 bases. Germline assignment: CDR1 LNHNV and CDR2 YYDKDF (reference sequence). The CDR3 sequence is 15 residues long. V was cut by 0 bases and J by 5 bases, with 11 bases left in between. CDR3 residues: CATSREQGPDQPQHF. The CDR3 DNA sequence: TGTGCCACCAGCAGAGAACAGGGACCTGATCAGCCCCAGCATTTT. Based on the CDR3 plus reference TRBV15 and TRBJ1-5, the full variable domain is DAMVIQNPRYQVTQFGKPVTLSCSQTLNHNVMYWYQQKSSQAPKLLFHYYDKDFNNEADTPDNFQSRRPNTSFCFLDIRSPGLGDTAMYLCATSREQGPDQPQHFGDGTRLSIL.

The CDR3 nucleotides read TGTGCCTGGGGAACAGGGGTTGGAAACACCATATATTTT. Protein: CAWGTGVGNTIYF. This rearrangement joins TRBV30 to TRBJ1-3, with TRBD1 identical over 7 bases. V was pared by 5 bases and J by 3 bases, with 4 bases of the junction left unmatched. In germline, CDR1 is GTSNPN, CDR2 SVGIG (reference sequence). CDR3 length equals 13 residues.

This chain uses TRBV4-3 with TRBJ1-5; 9 bases fit TRBD1. After removal of 0 bases from V and 5 bases from J, the junction contained 2 bases not matched to a gene. The CDR3 covers 15 residues. The germline V gene encodes CDR1 LGHNA and CDR2 YSLEER. The DNA of the CDR3 is TGCGCCAGCAGCCAAGATCGGGACAGGGATCAGCCCCAGCATTTT. Translation gives CASSQDRDRDQPQHF.

This clone appeared once. This rearrangement joins TRBV14 to TRBJ1-5; D unresolved. V lost 4 bases, J lost 10 bases, and 11 bases lay in between. Germline assignment: CDR1 SGHDN and CDR2 FVKESK. The CDR3 runs 12 residues. The CDR3 DNA reads as TGTGCCAGCAGCCCCACCGAGGGCCCCCAGCATTTT. This translates into CASSPTEGPQHF.

V and J are TRBV10-3 and TRBJ2-7, with D possibly matching TRBD2 (5 bases). From germline, CDR1 is ENHRY and CDR2 SYGVKD. The CDR3 runs to 12 residues. V was pared by 8 bases and J by 0 bases, with 8 bases between. CDR3 nucleotide sequence: TGTGCCATCGGAGGCGACTCCTACGAGCAGTACTTC. Protein: CAIGGDSYEQYF.

The V gene is TRBV3-1 (or the pseudogene TRBV3-2), the J gene TRBJ2-1, with 10 bases matching TRBD2. There are 18 residues in the CDR3. CDR1 and CDR2 from the germline V gene are LGHDT and YNNKEL (reference sequence). V was pared by 0 bases and J by 7 bases, with 12 bases of the junction left unmatched. DNA for the CDR3: TGTGCCAGCAGCCAAGACGGCCTAGCGGGGGCAAAGGGGAATGAGCAGTTCTTC. It codes for CASSQDGLAGAKGNEQFF.

The V call is TRBV2, the J call TRBJ2-3, with TRBD2 identical over 7 bases. The CDR3 consists of 14 residues. Germline CDR1 and CDR2: SNHLY and FYNNEI. Germline trimming cut 3 bases from V and 5 bases from J; bases unmatched to any gene: 5. The CDR3 DNA is TGTGCCAGCAGTGATTGGGGGGGAGGAGATACGCAGTATTTT. It is translated as CASSDWGGGDTQYF.

This rearrangement joins TRBV6-2 or TRBV6-3 to TRBJ1-2; the match to TRBD1 covers 7 bases. Germline loops: CDR1 MNHEY, CDR2 SVGEGT. The junction had 6 bases not matched to a gene; V was cut back by 6 bases and J by 2 bases. This CDR3 is 14 amino acids long. CDR3 sequence: CASSPGQTNYGYTF. CDR3 nucleotides: TGTGCCAGCAGCCCGGGACAGACAAACTATGGCTACACCTTC.

This rearrangement joins TRBV6-6 to TRBJ2-1, with 13 nucleotides matching TRBD2. Germline values: CDR1 MNHNY, CDR2 SVGAGI (reference sequence). The J segment lost 0 bases and the V segment lost 5 bases, leaving 4 bases of the junction unmatched. The CDR3 contains 17 residues. CDR3 residues: CASSPRTSGGSYNEQFF. DNA for the CDR3: TGTGCCAGCAGTCCTCGGACTAGCGGGGGCTCCTACAATGAGCAGTTCTTC.

The chain links TRBV5-1 to TRBJ1-1; 9 bases fit TRBD1. The length of the CDR3 is 15 residues. Trimming removed 3 bases from V and 1 base from J; junction bases left unmatched: 4. Germline V gives CDR1 SGHRS, CDR2 YFSETQ. Here the CDR3 reads CASSWTGVGNTEAFF. The CDR3 coding sequence is TGCGCCAGCAGCTGGACAGGGGTTGGGAACACTGAAGCTTTCTTT.

The chain is built from TRBV6-2 or TRBV6-3 and TRBJ1-6; 9 nucleotides line up with TRBD1. From germline, CDR1 is MNHEY and CDR2 SVGEGT. This CDR3 is built from 15 residues. Losses at the gene ends were 1 base for V and 10 bases for J; bases not matched to a gene: 5. CDR3 sequence (DNA): TGTGCCAGCAGTTACTTCACAGGGGGCACCTCACCCCTCCACTTT. It encodes CASSYFTGGTSPLHF.

The gene calls are TRBV9 and TRBJ2-5, with D possibly TRBD2 on 7 matching bases. Germline V gene lookup returns CDR1 SGDLS and CDR2 YYNGEE. The CDR3 is made up of 15 amino acids. The V end was cut by 4 bases, the J end by 2 bases, with 15 bases between. The CDR3 spells CASSQGGGQQETQYF. The CDR3 DNA reads TGTGCCAGCAGCCAAGGGGGGGGACAACAAGAGACCCAGTACTTC.

V gene TRBV30 combines with J gene TRBJ1-3, with D hard to call. From germline, CDR1 is GTSNPN and CDR2 SVGIG (reference sequence). The CDR3 is 13 residues long. V was pared by 4 bases and J by 3 bases, with 10 bases between. CDR3 amino acids: CAWISPSGNTIYF. CDR3 sequence (DNA): TGTGCCTGGATTTCCCCTAGTGGAAACACCATATATTTT. Complete variable domain (other parts from reference TRBV30 and TRBJ1-3): SQTIHQWPATLVQPVGSPLSLECTVEGTSNPNLYWYRQAAGRGLQLLFYSVGIGQISSEVPQNLSASRPQDRQFILSSKKLLLSDSGFYLCAWISPSGNTIYFGEGSWLTVV.

This clone was detected once. This rearrangement joins TRBV10-3 to TRBJ2-1, with 7 bases that match TRBD2. Germline CDR1 is ENHRY and CDR2 is SYGVKD. V shed 3 bases, J shed 3 bases, and the junction held 8 bases outside the gene matches. The CDR3 is 16 residues long. Written as DNA, the CDR3 is TGTGCCATCAGTGATTTTGGGGGGGACGTCTACAATGAGCAGTTCTTC. It yields the protein CAISDFGGDVYNEQFF.

The DNA for the CDR3 is TGTGCCAGCAGCTTGTTCAGTCCTGGTGAGCAGTACTTC. Its protein product is CASSLFSPGEQYF. The V call is TRBV5-8, the J call TRBJ2-7; the D is unclear. V gave up 1 base and J gave up 7 bases, with 12 bases separating them. Looked up from germline, CDR1 is SGHTS and CDR2 is YDEGEE. This CDR3 region has 13 residues.